These 29 T cell receptor beta chains were all obtained from the same sample, sequenced in a study of CD4 and CD8 cells across lung adenocarcinoma regions. MiXCR, applied by TCRdb to the PCR reads, yields one record per CDR3 protein. Of around 15,000 distinct CDR3 sequences in the sample, roughly 40% were seen once. The material sequenced was CD4+ T cells from the center of a lung tumor. Receptors were obtained from a male donor with lung adenocarcinoma. The CD4 and CD8 labels of this study may be unreliable.

This chain links TRBV6-1 with TRBJ2-1; 7 bases fit TRBD1. The CDR3 spans 17 residues. With 8 bases clipped from V and 2 bases from J, the junction kept 15 bases outside the gene matches. Germline V gene lookup returns CDR1 MNHNS and CDR2 SASEGT. The CDR3 region is CASPDRSGGKAYNEQFF. In DNA form, the CDR3 reads TGTGCCAGCCCCGATCGTTCAGGGGGTAAGGCCTACAATGAGCAGTTCTTC.

This clonotype has only a few counts. The chain uses TRBV9 and TRBJ1-2; 10 bases align to TRBD1. This CDR3 spans 15 amino acids. The germline gives CDR1 SGDLS, CDR2 YYNGEE. Trimming at V came to 5 bases and at J to 5 bases, leaving 9 bases not matched to a gene. The CDR3 coding sequence is TGTGCCAGCAGAGGGGACAGGGGCCCCAGGTATGGCTACACCTTC. It codes for CASRGDRGPRYGYTF.

The table lists this clonotype with a count of one. This chain uses TRBV7-2 with TRBJ2-3; D gene unclear. Trimming took off 5 bases at V and 0 bases at J, with 9 bases between the two ends. The germline gives CDR1 SGHTA, CDR2 FQGNSA. This CDR3 comprises 14 residues. CDR3 bases: TGTGCCAGCAGCCCCGATGGTAGCACAGATACGCAGTATTTT. Translating gives CASSPDGSTDTQYF.

This clonotype was recorded at least ten times. This sequence joins TRBV27 and TRBJ2-1; 7 bases map to TRBD2. V lost 2 bases to trimming and J lost 3 bases; unmatched junction nucleotides: 4. CDR3 length: 15 amino acids. Germline V gives CDR1 MNHEY, CDR2 SMNVEV (reference sequence). CDR3: CASSLGTILYNEQFF. The CDR3 nucleotides read TGTGCCAGCAGTTTAGGGACTATACTCTACAATGAGCAGTTCTTC.

This clonotype appeared many times. The gene calls are TRBV11-2 and TRBJ2-5; TRBD1 agrees at 7 bases. The germline V gene encodes CDR1 SGHAT and CDR2 FQNNGV. This CDR3 spans 13 amino acids. V shed 5 bases and J 7 bases; nucleotides not matched to a gene: 7. The CDR3 sequence: CASSKGQPGTQYF. The CDR3 DNA follows: TGTGCCAGCAGCAAGGGACAGCCAGGGACCCAGTACTTC.

The gene calls are TRBV3-1 and TRBJ2-1; D possibly corresponds to TRBD1 (5 bases). V was shortened by 4 bases and J by 2 bases, with 6 bases between the two germline ends. Looked up from germline, CDR1 is LGHDT and CDR2 is YNNKEL (reference sequence). This CDR3 is 13 amino acids long. In DNA, the CDR3 is TGTGCCAGCAGCCTGGACACCTACAATGAGCAGTTCTTC. Translating it yields CASSLDTYNEQFF.

This clonotype is categorized as medium-sized. The chain uses TRBV6-1 and TRBJ2-1, with a tentative D call TRBD2 (5 bases). From germline, CDR1 is MNHNS and CDR2 SASEGT. V gave up 4 bases and J gave up 8 bases, with 12 bases separating them. The CDR3 loop spans 13 amino acids. CDR3 amino acids: CASSGASPYEQFF. DNA for the CDR3: TGTGCCAGCAGTGGGGCTAGCCCGTATGAGCAGTTCTTC.

Of note for this clonotype: A read error may account for a junction end that differs from germline. The chain recombines TRBV6-5 with TRBJ2-3, with TRBD2 identical over 8 bases. The germline V gene encodes CDR1 MNHEY and CDR2 SVGAGI. The CDR3 loop spans 19 amino acids. CDR3 protein: CASSYRADSGGGSKNTQYF. DNA for the CDR3: TGTGCCAGCAGTTACAGGGCTGACTCGGGGGGGGGTAGCAAAAATACGCAGTACTTT.

This clonotype was counted many times. The rearrangement joins TRBV6-4 to TRBJ2-1, with D possibly being TRBD2 (6 bases). Germline V gene sequence: CDR1 MRHNA, CDR2 SNTAGT. The CDR3 is made up of 14 amino acids. Trimming left V 3 bases short and J 6 bases short, with 12 bases between. The CDR3 DNA follows: TGTGCCAGCAGTGATACGGGAGAGGGCAATGAGCAGTTCTTC. Its translation is CASSDTGEGNEQFF.

Ten or more counts support this clonotype. The J gene is TRBJ2-1, the V gene TRBV6-1; perhaps TRBD2 as D (6 bases). The DNA end lines up better with TRBJ2-7; the J call may be wrong. CDR1 and CDR2 (germline): MNHNS, SASEGT. This CDR3 has 14 residues. The DNA for the CDR3 is TGTGCCAGCAGTGCGCGGGGCTCCTACAATGAGCAGTACTTC. Translation: CASSARGSYNEQYF.

By proportion, this clonotype is medium-sized (0.01 to 0.1%). One end of the junction fails to match germline, which may point to a read error. J is TRBJ2-5 and V is TRBV7-7; D is perhaps TRBD1 or TRBD2 (5 bases each). The CDR3 totals 14 residues. Germline V CDR1 and CDR2: SSHAT, FNYEAQ (reference sequence). This chain's CDR3 is CASSLVFGGETQYF. Written as DNA, the CDR3 is TGTGCTAGCAGCTTAGTATTTGGGGGAGAGACCCAGTACTTC.

The chain couples TRBV6-1 to TRBJ2-3, with 8 bases identical to TRBD2. The CDR3 consists of 19 residues. V trimming: 6 bases; J trimming: 8 bases; junction bases outside the gene matches: 25. The germline V gene has CDR1 MNHNS and CDR2 SASEGT. The CDR3 DNA reads as TGTGCCAGCAGGGAGCCGGGCCTTCCCCCCCCAGCGGGAGAGCGTACGCAGTATTTT. It is translated as CASREPGLPPPAGERTQYF.

The J gene is TRBJ1-3, the V gene TRBV4-1; D is ambiguous. This CDR3 comprises 18 residues. Germline CDR1 and CDR2: MGHRA and YSYEKL. Deletions cut 1 base from V and 2 bases from J, with 18 bases between. The CDR3: CASSQAAASQSPGNTIYF. The CDR3 DNA sequence: TGCGCCAGCAGCCAAGCGGCGGCAAGTCAGTCGCCTGGAAACACCATATATTTT.

This chain links TRBV6-5 with TRBJ2-5; D is undetermined. V lost 5 bases and J lost 0, with 7 bases in between. Germline CDR1 reads MNHEY; CDR2 reads SVGAGI. The CDR3 is 13 residues long. This CDR3 is CASSHPYQETQYF. The DNA of the CDR3 is TGTGCCAGCAGTCACCCGTACCAAGAGACCCAGTACTTC.

Notes on this clonotype: Its ends do not fully match the called genes, so a read error is possible. This chain joins TRBV27 and TRBJ2-3; 12 positions match TRBD2. This CDR3 has 17 residues. From germline, CDR1 is MNHEY and CDR2 SMNVEV (reference sequence). The CDR3 spells CASRKTGLAGDTETQYF. The CDR3 coding sequence is TGTGCCAGCAGAAAAACGGGACTAGCGGGTGACACAGAGACGCAGTATTTT.

This clonotype was counted a few times. The V gene is TRBV10-2, the J gene TRBJ1-1; the D gene is possibly TRBD1 (5 bases). Trimming pared 3 bases from V and 1 base from J, leaving 12 bases between. Germline-derived CDR1 and CDR2 are WSHSY and SAAADI. CDR3 size: 15 residues. Here the CDR3 reads CASSDSGAGNTEAFF. The CDR3 DNA follows: TGCGCCAGCAGTGATTCCGGGGCAGGGAACACTGAAGCTTTCTTT.

As regards this clonotype: Its ends do not fully match the called genes, so a read error is possible. This rearrangement joins TRBV10-2 to TRBJ1-5; D remains unclear. The CDR3 runs to 16 residues. Germline lookup yields CDR1 WSHSY and CDR2 SAAADI. The chain's CDR3 is CASSESTGGGNQPHHF. CDR3 DNA sequence: TGCGCCAGCAGTGAGTCGACTGGAGGCGGCAATCAGCCCCACCACTTT.

The chain links TRBV9 to TRBJ2-5; 8 bases match TRBD1. The J call may be mistaken, given a closer DNA end match to TRBJ2-7. The germline CDR1 and CDR2 sequences are SGDLS and YYNGEE. The CDR3 spans 15 residues. The CDR3 DNA reads as TGTGCCAGCAGCGTCGGACAGGGCCCTTTCCGCGAGCAGTACTTC. Translation: CASSVGQGPFREQYF.

Points on this clonotype: An end of the junction does not agree with germline; a read error may underlie this. The chain is built from TRBV10-3 and TRBJ2-3, with a tentative D call TRBD2 (7 bases). Germline CDR1 and CDR2: ENHRY and SYGVKD. There are 18 residues in the CDR3. The CDR3 reads CAIRGGGSGGCGTDTQYF. The CDR3 bases are TGTGCCATCAGGGGTGGCGGGAGTGGGGGCTGTGGCACAGATACCCAGTATTTT.

As regards this clonotype: Compared with germline, one end of the junction differs, possibly owing to a read error. The V call is TRBV6-2 or TRBV6-3, the J call TRBJ2-3; perhaps TRBD2 as D (6 bases). CDR1 is MNHEY, CDR2 SVGEGT, per germline. The CDR3 is 16 amino acids. The CDR3 reads CASSLPAGRDQDTQYF. The CDR3 coding sequence is TGTGCCAGCAGTTTACCCGCGGGACGGGACCAAGATACGCAGTATTTC.

This rearrangement joins TRBV4-2 to TRBJ1-2, with 7 bases matching TRBD1. The V and J ends lost 0 bases and 6 bases, in that order; junction bases with no gene match: 4. Looked up from germline, CDR1 is LGHNA and CDR2 is YNFKEQ. CDR3 length: 14 residues. The CDR3 nucleotides are TGTGCCAGCAGCCAAGAGGCCAGGGGGAATGGCTACACCTTC. As protein: CASSQEARGNGYTF.

This clonotype was recorded a few times. The genes are TRBV6-5 and TRBJ2-5; the D is unclear. The J call may be wrong; the DNA end is better matched by TRBJ2-7. Per the germline V gene, CDR1 is MNHEY and CDR2 is SVGAGI. This CDR3 has 11 amino acids. The CDR3, as DNA: TGTGCCAGCAGTTTTCTGGCCGAGCAGTACTTC. This translates into CASSFLAEQYF.

By its share, this clonotype is medium-sized. V is TRBV10-3 and J is TRBJ2-5; D is undetermined. TRBJ2-7 explains the end of the DNA better; the J call may be wrong. This CDR3 comprises 14 residues. CDR1 is ENHRY and CDR2 is SYGVKD in the germline V gene. The CDR3 DNA is TGTGCCATCAGTGAGTCGACCGGGCGGAGCGAGCAGTACTTC. Translating it yields CAISESTGRSEQYF.

The sample holds many counts of this clonotype. The chain employs TRBV7-2 and TRBJ2-1; weak D call: TRBD2 (5 bases). Germline V gives CDR1 SGHTA, CDR2 FQGNSA. The V gene lost 8 bases and the J gene lost 9 bases, with 8 bases spanning the gap. This CDR3 comprises 10 residues. The CDR3 is CASGTSEQFF. In nucleotides, the CDR3 is TGTGCCAGCGGAACTAGTGAGCAGTTCTTC.

As regards this clonotype: One junction end does not reproduce the germline sequence, and a read error may be involved. The chain is built from TRBV6-1 and TRBJ2-3; D might be TRBD1 or TRBD2, each matching 5 bases. The CDR3 spans 15 residues. Germline values: CDR1 MNHNS, CDR2 SASEGT. Written as DNA, the CDR3 is TGTGCCAGCAGTATTCAGGGCCGGGGCCCAGATACCCAGTATTTC. This translates into CASSIQGRGPDTQYF.

The J gene is TRBJ2-1, the V gene TRBV9; TRBD2 aligns across 8 bases. Matching the DNA end better, TRBJ2-5 makes the J call doubtful. The length of the CDR3 is 15 residues. Germline V gene sequence: CDR1 SGDLS, CDR2 YYNGEE. The DNA for the CDR3 is TGTGCCAGCAGCCCAGGCATGCGGGAGGAAGAGACCCAGTACTTC. Translation: CASSPGMREEETQYF.

This clonotype was counted at least ten times. V usage is TRBV10-2 and J usage is TRBJ2-1; D is unresolved. The J call may be faulty, since TRBJ2-5 better matches the DNA end. This CDR3 spans 13 amino acids. Germline CDR1 WSHSY, CDR2 SAAADI. Here the CDR3 DNA reads TGCGCCAGCAGAGGTTACGAAAAAGAGACCCAGTACTTC. Amino acid sequence: CASRGYEKETQYF.

This rearrangement joins TRBV6-1 to TRBJ2-3; tentatively, D is TRBD1 or TRBD2 (7 bases each). Trimming left V 11 bases short and J 12 bases short, with 30 bases between. Looked up from germline, CDR1 is MNHNS and CDR2 is SASEGT. This CDR3 has 15 residues. For the CDR3, the DNA is TGTGCCGGGGGTGAAGGGGGCGGGGGCCCAGAGACCCAGTATTTT. Translation: CAGGEGGGGPETQYF.

This clonotype was counted once. The chain links TRBV6-1 to TRBJ2-4, with TRBD2 matching over 13 bases. The CDR3 is made up of 12 amino acids. V shed 4 bases, J shed 13 bases, and the junction held 1 base outside the gene matches. CDR1 is MNHNS and CDR2 is SASEGT in the germline V gene. This chain's CDR3 is CASSAGLAGQYF. CDR3 in DNA: TGTGCCAGCAGTGCGGGACTAGCGGGGCAGTACTTC.